This TCR beta chain was sequenced in a study of cytomegalovirus exposure and HLA in healthy donors. V lost 5 bases, J lost 4 bases, and 5 bases stayed unmatched. Germline V lookup: CDR1 SGHTA, CDR2 FQGTGA. This CDR3 spans 16 amino acids. The PCR contained 60 Vbeta and 13 Jbeta primers. Profiling relied on immunoSEQ multiplex PCR, and the TCRdb table lists in-frame clones only, not all of them. Of 110,000 or so clones listed, 69% are singletons. The sample was PBMCs. The receptor was isolated from a man younger than 40 in good health and CMV-seronegative. The chain combines TRBV7-3 with TRBJ2-2; 12 bases map to TRBD2. The CDR3 loop reads CASSPSGRARTGELFF. Written as DNA, the CDR3 is TGTGCCAGCAGCCCTAGCGGGAGGGCCCGCACCGGGGAGCTGTTTTTT.